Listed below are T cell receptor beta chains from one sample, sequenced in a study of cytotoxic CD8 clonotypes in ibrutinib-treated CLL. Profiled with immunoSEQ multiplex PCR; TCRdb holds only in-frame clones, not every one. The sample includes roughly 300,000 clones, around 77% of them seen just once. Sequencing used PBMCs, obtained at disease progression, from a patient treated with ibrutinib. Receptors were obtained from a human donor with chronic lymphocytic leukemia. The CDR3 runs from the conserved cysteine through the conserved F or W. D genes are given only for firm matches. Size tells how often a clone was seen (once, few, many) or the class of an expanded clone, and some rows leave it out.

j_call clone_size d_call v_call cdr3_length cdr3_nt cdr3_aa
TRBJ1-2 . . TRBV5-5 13 TGTGCCAGCAGCTTCCCAGGGCTGAGTGGCTACACCTTC CASSFPGLSGYTF
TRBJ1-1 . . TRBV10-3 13 TGTGCCATACGCAGGGACTTCGGCACTGAAGCTTTCTTT CAIRRDFGTEAFF
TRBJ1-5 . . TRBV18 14 TGTGCCAGCTCTCGGACGGGAGTCAATCAGCCCCAGCATTTT CASSRTGVNQPQHF
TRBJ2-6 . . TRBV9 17 TGTGCCAGCAGCGTCATTTCTTTTGGGCCTGGGGCCAACGTCCTGACTTTC CASSVISFGPGANVLTF
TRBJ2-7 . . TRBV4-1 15 TGCGCCAGCAGCCAAGCAGGGGATCCTACCTACGAGCAGTACTTC CASSQAGDPTYEQYF
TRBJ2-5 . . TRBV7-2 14 TGTGCCAGCAGCCGGGACCTCAGTAAGGAGACCCAGTACTTC CASSRDLSKETQYF
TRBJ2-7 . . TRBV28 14 TGTGCCAGCAGTTTGGAGCGCAGGGCCCACGAGCAGTACTTC CASSLERRAHEQYF
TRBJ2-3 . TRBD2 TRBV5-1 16 TGCGCCAGCAGCTTGGTCCTAGCGGGAAGCACAGATACGCAGTATTTT CASSLVLAGSTDTQYF
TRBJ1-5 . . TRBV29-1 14 TGCAGCGTTGTGATTCAGGGAGGAAATCAGCCCCAGCATTTT CSVVIQGGNQPQHF
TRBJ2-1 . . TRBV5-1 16 TGCGCCAGCAGCCGAAACATAGCTATTCTCTCCAATGAGCAGTTCTTC CASSRNIAILSNEQFF
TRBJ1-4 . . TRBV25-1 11 TGTGCCAGCACGGCTAATGAAAAACTGTTTTTT CASTANEKLFF
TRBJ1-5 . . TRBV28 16 TGTGCCAGCAGTTTATGGGAGGAGGGTAGCAATCAGCCCCAGCATTTT CASSLWEEGSNQPQHF
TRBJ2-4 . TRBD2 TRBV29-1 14 TGCAGCGTTGGGGACTATTGGGGCCAGGACATTCAGTACTTC CSVGDYWGQDIQYF
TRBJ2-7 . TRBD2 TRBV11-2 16 TGTGCCAGCAGCTTAAGTTTGGCTAGCGGGGCCTACGAGCAGTACTTC CASSLSLASGAYEQYF
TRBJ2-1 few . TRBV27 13 TGTGCCAGCAGTTCGACAGGATACAATGAGCAGTTCTTC CASSSTGYNEQFF
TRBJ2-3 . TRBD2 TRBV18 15 TGTGCCAGCTCATCTAGCGGACCTCGCACAGATACGCAGTATTTT CASSSSGPRTDTQYF
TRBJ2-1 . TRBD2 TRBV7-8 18 TGTGCCAGCAGCTTAGCTATCGGGCCGGGAGGTGTTAGCGATGAGCAGTTCTTC CASSLAIGPGGVSDEQFF
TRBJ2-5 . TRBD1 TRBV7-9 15 TGTGCCAGCAGTTGGACAGGGGGGACCCAAGAGACCCAGTACTTC CASSWTGGTQETQYF
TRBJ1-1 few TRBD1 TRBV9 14 TGTGCCAGCAGCCCCCGACAGGGAGGAACTGAAGCTTTCTTT CASSPRQGGTEAFF
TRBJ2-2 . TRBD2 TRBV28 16 TGTGCCAGCAGTTTATTGAGCGGGAGGGCCATGAAGGAGCTGTTTTTT CASSLLSGRAMKELFF
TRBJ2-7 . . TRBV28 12 TGTGCCAGCAGTTTAAAGCGCTACGAGCAGTACTTC CASSLKRYEQYF
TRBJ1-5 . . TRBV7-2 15 TGTGCCAGCAGCTTAGTTCAGGGTAGCAATCAGCCCCAGCATTTT CASSLVQGSNQPQHF
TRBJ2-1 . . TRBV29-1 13 TGCGCGCTGGGAGGGGGCTCCTACAATGAGCAGTTCTTC CALGGGSYNEQFF
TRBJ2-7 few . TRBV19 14 TGTGCCAGTAGGTTGGGGCTGGGAGCCTACGAGCAGTACTTC CASRLGLGAYEQYF
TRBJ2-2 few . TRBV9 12 TGTGCCAGCAGCCCAGGGGCCGGGGAGCTGTTTTTT CASSPGAGELFF
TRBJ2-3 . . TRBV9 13 TGTGCCAGCTCCGCGGGGAGCGCAGATACGCAGTATTTT CASSAGSADTQYF
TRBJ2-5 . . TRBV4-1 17 TGCGCCAGCAGCCAAGTGGTCCGAGGGCCAGGGCGACAGACCCAGTACTTC CASSQVVRGPGRQTQYF
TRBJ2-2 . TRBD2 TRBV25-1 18 TGTGCCAGCAGTGAATATTCTAGCGGGAGGGCCTATGGCGGGGAGCTGTTTTTT CASSEYSSGRAYGGELFF
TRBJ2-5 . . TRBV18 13 TGTGCCAGCTCCCTCCCAGGGGAAGAGACCCAGTACTTC CASSLPGEETQYF
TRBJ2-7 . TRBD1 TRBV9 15 TGTGCCAGCAGCGATACAGGGGAGTTCGGCTACGAGCAGTACTTC CASSDTGEFGYEQYF
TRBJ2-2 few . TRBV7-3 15 TGTGCCAGCAGCTTAAACCCGGGACATACCGGGGAGCTGTTTTTT CASSLNPGHTGELFF
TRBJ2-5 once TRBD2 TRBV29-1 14 TGCAGCGTGGGACTAGCGGGGCAGCAAGAGACCCAGTACTTC CSVGLAGQQETQYF
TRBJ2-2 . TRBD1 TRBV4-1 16 TGCGCCAGCAGCCAGGGGACAGGGAAGCGACCCGGGGAGCTGTTTTTT CASSQGTGKRPGELFF
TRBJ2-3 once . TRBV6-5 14 TGTGCCAGCGGGCCGAGGGCGAACACAGATACGCAGTATTTT CASGPRANTDTQYF
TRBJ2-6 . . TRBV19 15 TGTGCCAGTAGTATATTTCAGGCTGGGGCCAACGTCCTGACTTTC CASSIFQAGANVLTF
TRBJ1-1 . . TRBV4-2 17 TGTGCCAGCAGCTGGGGGCAGGGGTCCTTAGAGGACACTGAAGCTTTCTTT CASSWGQGSLEDTEAFF
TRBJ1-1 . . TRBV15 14 TGTGCCACCAGCAGGAAGGGGACGAACACTGAAGCTTTCTTT CATSRKGTNTEAFF
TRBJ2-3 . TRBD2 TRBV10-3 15 TGTGCCATCAGTGGACTAGCGGGAGGTGGGGATACGCAGTATTTT CAISGLAGGGDTQYF
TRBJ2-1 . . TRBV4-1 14 TGCGCCAGCAGCCAAGGTGATACGACTCCCGACCTGTTCTTC CASSQGDTTPDLFF
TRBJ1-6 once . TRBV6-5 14 TGTGCCAGCACCCTAACAGGGTTTAATTCACCCCTCCACTTT CASTLTGFNSPLHF
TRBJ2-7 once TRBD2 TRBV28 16 TGTGCCAGCATTCCGAGCGGGAGGGCCTTCTCCTACGAGCAGTACTTC CASIPSGRAFSYEQYF
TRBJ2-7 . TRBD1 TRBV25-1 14 TGTGCCAGCAGTGACCAGGGGGCCCGGGACGAGCAGTACTTC CASSDQGARDEQYF
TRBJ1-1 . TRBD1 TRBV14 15 TGTGCCAGCAGCCCCCGAATCGGACAGGGCCCAGGGTTTACTTTT CASSPRIGQGPGFTF
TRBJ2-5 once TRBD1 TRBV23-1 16 TGCGCCAGCAGTCCGCCGGACAGGGGGCGCGTGGAGACCCAGTACTTC CASSPPDRGRVETQYF
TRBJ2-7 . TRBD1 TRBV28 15 TGTGCCAGCAGTCCCTATGGGACAGGCACCTACGAGCAGTACTTC CASSPYGTGTYEQYF
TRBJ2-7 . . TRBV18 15 TGTGCCAGCTCCCCCATCTCCCACAGGGAGTACGAGCAGTACTTC CASSPISHREYEQYF
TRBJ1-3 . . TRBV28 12 TGTGCCAGCAGTTTATTTCCGAGCACCATATATTTT CASSLFPSTIYF
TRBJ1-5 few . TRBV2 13 TGTGCCAGCAGTACCGAGGGCTATCAGCCCCAGCATTTT CASSTEGYQPQHF
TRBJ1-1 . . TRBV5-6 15 TGTGCCAGCAGCAAGGCCAAAGGGTGGGACACTGAAGCTTTCTTT CASSKAKGWDTEAFF
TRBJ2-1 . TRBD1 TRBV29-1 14 TGCAGCACAGACAGGGGGTACTCCTACAATGAGCAGTTCTTC CSTDRGYSYNEQFF
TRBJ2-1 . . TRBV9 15 TGTGCCAGCAGCCCCACCGGGAACGTTTACAATGAGCAGTTCTTC CASSPTGNVYNEQFF
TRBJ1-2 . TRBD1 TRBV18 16 TGTGCCAGCTCACCGGCTATTGGACAGGGGGCTGATGGCTACACCTTC CASSPAIGQGADGYTF
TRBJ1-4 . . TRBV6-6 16 TGTGCCAGCAGCACGGAAAGGGGTCCCACTAATGAAAAACTGTTTTTT CASSTERGPTNEKLFF
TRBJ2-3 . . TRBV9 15 TGTGCCAGCAGCGTAGATACGGGGGGCACAGATACGCAGTATTTT CASSVDTGGTDTQYF
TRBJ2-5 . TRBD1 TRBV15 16 TGTGCCACCAGCAGAGTATTCGGACAGGGACAAGAGACCCAGTACTTC CATSRVFGQGQETQYF
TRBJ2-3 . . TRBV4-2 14 TGTGCCAGCAGCCAAGGACTAGGCCCAGATACGCAGTATTTT CASSQGLGPDTQYF
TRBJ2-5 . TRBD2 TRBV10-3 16 TGTGCCATCAGTCCTGGACTAGCGGGGGCCGGGGAGACCCAGTACTTC CAISPGLAGAGETQYF
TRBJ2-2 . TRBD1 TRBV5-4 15 TGTGCCAGCAGCTTCCCCGGGACAGGTACCGGGGAGCTGTTTTTT CASSFPGTGTGELFF
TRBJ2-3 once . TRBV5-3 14 TGTGCCAGAAGTACCACCCGGGCCTGGGATACGCAGTATTTT CARSTTRAWDTQYF
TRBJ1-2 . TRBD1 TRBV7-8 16 TGTGCCAGCAGCTCACCCACCGGGACAGGGGTCTATGGCTACACCTTC CASSSPTGTGVYGYTF